This T cell receptor (beta chain) was observed in a study of blood T cell repertoires in COVID-19. From germline, CDR1 is SGHTA and CDR2 FQGNSA. The CDR3 consists of 15 residues. Trimming took 1 base from V and 3 from J, leaving 9 bases between them. Generated by immunoSEQ multiplex PCR, the TCRdb table keeps only in-frame clones and is missing some. The table includes around 150,000 clones, roughly 85% detected once. This TCR came from a human donor with acute or convalescent COVID-19. The donor label of this sample is uncertain. The V gene is TRBV7-2, the J gene TRBJ1-4; a weak D match, TRBD1 (5 bases). Sequenced sample: peripheral blood. CDR3 bases: TGTGCCAGCAGCTTAGGTGCAGGGTCTAATGAAAAACTGTTTTTT. Translated: CASSLGAGSNEKLFF.